The clone carrying this T cell receptor (beta chain) was picked up many times. Authors' methods: The median was around 91,000 TCRs per sample, ranging roughly 20,000 to 690,600. Each CDR3 protein gets one entry after TCRdb re-called the 5' RACE reads with MiXCR. These V and J calls derive from TCRdb rather than the authors' analysis. The data hold about 140,000 distinct CDR3 sequences, with roughly 4% observed a single time. Blood, whole and unfractionated, served as the source for total RNA extraction. The sample belongs to a study of human T cells and chemical hapten exposure. V was shortened by 3 bases and J by 8 bases, with 20 bases between the two germline ends. Germline CDR1 MDHEN, CDR2 SYDVKM. The CDR3 runs 17 residues.

The chain combines TRBV28 with TRBJ1-6; TRBD1 is a possible D gene (6 bases). The receptor comes from a female donor in good health. The CDR3 loop is CASSFPGGQNYYSPLHF. The CDR3 nucleotides read TGTGCCAGCAGTTTCCCCGGAGGACAGAATTACTATTCACCCCTCCACTTT.